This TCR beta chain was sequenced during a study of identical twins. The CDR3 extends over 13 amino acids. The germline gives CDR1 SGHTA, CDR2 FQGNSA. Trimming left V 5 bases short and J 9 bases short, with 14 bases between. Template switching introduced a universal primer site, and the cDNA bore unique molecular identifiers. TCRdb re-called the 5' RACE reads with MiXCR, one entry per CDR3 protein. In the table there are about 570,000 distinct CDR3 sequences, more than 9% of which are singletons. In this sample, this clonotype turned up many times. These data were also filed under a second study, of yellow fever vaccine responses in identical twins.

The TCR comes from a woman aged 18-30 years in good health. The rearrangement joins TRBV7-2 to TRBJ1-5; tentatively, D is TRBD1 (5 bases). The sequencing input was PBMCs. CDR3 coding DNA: TGTGCCAGCAGCCAAGGGCGAGACAGGCCCCAGCATTTT. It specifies CASSQGRDRPQHF.